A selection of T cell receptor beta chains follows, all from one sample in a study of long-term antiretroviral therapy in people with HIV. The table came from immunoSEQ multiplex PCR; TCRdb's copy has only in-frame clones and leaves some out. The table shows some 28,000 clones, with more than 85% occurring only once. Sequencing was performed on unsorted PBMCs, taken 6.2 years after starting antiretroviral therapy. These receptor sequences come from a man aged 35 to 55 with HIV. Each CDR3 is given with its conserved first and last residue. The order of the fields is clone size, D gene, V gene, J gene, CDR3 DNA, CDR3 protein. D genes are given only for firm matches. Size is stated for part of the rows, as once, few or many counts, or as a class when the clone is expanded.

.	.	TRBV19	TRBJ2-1	TGTGCCAGTAGCCAAACAGGTCAGGGAACCTACAATGAGCAGTTCTTC	CASSQTGQGTYNEQFF
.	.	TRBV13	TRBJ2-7	TGTGCCAGCAGCTTAGGACGCGAGCAGTACTTC	CASSLGREQYF
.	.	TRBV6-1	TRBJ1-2	TGTGCCAGCAGTGAATGGGGCGGTTACACCTTC	CASSEWGGYTF
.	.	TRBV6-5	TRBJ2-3	TGTGCCAGCAGTTACTTTTATACGCAGTATTTT	CASSYFYTQYF
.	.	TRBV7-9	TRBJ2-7	TGTGCCAGCAGCCCGCGCGGTAGCGGAGGAGCCGAGCAGTACTTC	CASSPRGSGGAEQYF
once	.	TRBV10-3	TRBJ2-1	TGTGCCATCAGTGAGACTAGAGACAATGAGCAGTTCTTC	CAISETRDNEQFF
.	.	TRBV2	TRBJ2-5	TGTGCCAGCAGGGCACTAGCCGAGACCCAGTACTTC	CASRALAETQYF
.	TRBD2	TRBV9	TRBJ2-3	TGTGCCAGCAGCGTAACTAGCGGTCTCTCTGGGGATACGCAGTATTTT	CASSVTSGLSGDTQYF
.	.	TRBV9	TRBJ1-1	TGTGCCAGCAGCGTAGCGGGGGCGATGGGAACTGAAGCTTTCTTT	CASSVAGAMGTEAFF
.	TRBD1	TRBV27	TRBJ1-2	TGTGCCAGCAGTTCAAGATACGGGACAGCCTATGGCTACACCTTC	CASSSRYGTAYGYTF